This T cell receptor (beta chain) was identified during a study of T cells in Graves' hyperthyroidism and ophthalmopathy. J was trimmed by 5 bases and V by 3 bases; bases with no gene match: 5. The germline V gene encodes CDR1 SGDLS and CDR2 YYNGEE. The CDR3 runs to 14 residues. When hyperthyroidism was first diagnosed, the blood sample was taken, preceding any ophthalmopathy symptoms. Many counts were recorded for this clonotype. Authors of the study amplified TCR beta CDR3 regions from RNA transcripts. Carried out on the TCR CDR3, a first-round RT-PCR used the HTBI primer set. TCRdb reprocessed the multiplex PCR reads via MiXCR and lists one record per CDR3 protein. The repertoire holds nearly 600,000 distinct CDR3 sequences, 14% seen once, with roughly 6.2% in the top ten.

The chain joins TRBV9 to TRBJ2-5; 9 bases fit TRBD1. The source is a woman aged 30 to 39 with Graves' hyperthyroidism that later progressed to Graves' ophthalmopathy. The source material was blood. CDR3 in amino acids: CASSGTGGWETQYF. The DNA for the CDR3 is TGTGCCAGCAGCGGAACAGGGGGCTGGGAGACCCAGTACTTC.